This T cell receptor (beta chain) emerged from a study of TIL therapy for anti-PD-1-resistant metastatic lung cancer. Study-level background: Most patients had lung adenocarcinoma; a handful of tumors were EGFR-mutant, two ALK-rearranged; half smoked currently or formerly.

This clone appeared once. No antigen is known for it. Whole-study findings and limits: TIL clonotype persistence in blood showed no apparent association with response. Treatment-naive, never-smoker and oncogene-addicted patients were overrepresented in this highly selected cohort.

The CDR3 has 15 amino acids. Germline V gene sequence: CDR1 LNHDA, CDR2 SQIVND (reference sequence). V lost 7 bases and J lost 3, with 16 bases in between. As for time point: pre-treatment sample, taken before nivolumab and TIL therapy. Sequencing used immunoSEQ v3. TCRdb keeps only in-frame clones here, not all; method: immunoSEQ multiplex PCR. This sample has fewer than 20,000 clones, with around four fifths found just once. This clonotype was obtained from a person aged 25-80 years with non-small cell lung cancer. The V call is TRBV19, the J call TRBJ2-1, with D perhaps TRBD2 (6 bases). Material: blood, obtained at baseline. CDR3 loop: CASKSISGDYNEQFF. In nucleotides, the CDR3 is TGTGCCAGTAAATCTATTAGCGGAGACTACAATGAGCAGTTCTTC.